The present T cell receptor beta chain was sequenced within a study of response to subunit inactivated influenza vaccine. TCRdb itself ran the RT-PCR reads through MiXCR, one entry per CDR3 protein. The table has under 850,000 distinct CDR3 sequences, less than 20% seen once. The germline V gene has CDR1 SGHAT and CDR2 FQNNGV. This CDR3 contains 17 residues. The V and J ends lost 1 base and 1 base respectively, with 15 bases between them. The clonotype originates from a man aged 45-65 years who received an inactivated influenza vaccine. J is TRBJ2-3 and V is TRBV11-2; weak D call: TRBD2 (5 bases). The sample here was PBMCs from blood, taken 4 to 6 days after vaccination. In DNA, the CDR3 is TGTGCCAGCAGCTTAGGTGCGGGTGCTAGCCGCACAGATACGCAGTATTTT. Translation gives CASSLGAGASRTDTQYF.